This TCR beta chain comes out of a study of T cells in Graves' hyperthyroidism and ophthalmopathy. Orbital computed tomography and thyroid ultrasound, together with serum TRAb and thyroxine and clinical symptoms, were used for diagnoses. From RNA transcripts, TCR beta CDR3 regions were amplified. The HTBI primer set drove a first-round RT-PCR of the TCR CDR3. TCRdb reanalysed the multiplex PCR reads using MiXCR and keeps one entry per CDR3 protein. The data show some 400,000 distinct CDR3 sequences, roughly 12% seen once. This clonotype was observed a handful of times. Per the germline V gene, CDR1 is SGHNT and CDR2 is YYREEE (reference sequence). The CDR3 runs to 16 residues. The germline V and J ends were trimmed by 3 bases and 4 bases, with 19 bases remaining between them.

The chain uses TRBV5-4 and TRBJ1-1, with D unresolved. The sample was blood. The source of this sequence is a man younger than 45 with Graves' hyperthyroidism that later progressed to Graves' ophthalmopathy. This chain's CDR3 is CASSYWLGLTGTEAFF. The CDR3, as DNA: TGTGCCAGCAGCTACTGGCTTGGGCTCACGGGCACTGAAGCTTTCTTT.